Shown below are 30 T cell receptor beta chains from a single sample sequenced in a study of breast tumors, draining lymph nodes, adjacent tissues. The lymph nodes were axillary draining lymph nodes from breast cancer patients. TCRdb independently ran MiXCR on the multiplex PCR reads; one entry per CDR3 protein. The table lists about 100,000 distinct CDR3 sequences, 21% of them singletons. Input material: axillary lymph node tissue. The origin of the receptors is a female donor with breast cancer. Some clones in this sample may be carry-over from other donors' samples.

Ten or more counts support this clonotype. The V call is TRBV2, the J call TRBJ1-2, with 9 bases lining up with TRBD1. CDR1 SNHLY and CDR2 FYNNEI come from the germline V gene. V shed 7 bases, J shed 4 bases, and the junction held 10 bases outside the gene matches. This CDR3 has 15 amino acids. The CDR3 DNA reads TGTGCCAGCACCCTCGAGGTGACAGGGGGCTATGGCTACACCTTC. Translation: CASTLEVTGGYGYTF.

This sequence joins TRBV27 and TRBJ2-3; no clear D gene. Looked up from germline, CDR1 is MNHEY and CDR2 is SMNVEV (reference sequence). V lost 2 bases, J lost 2 bases, and 5 bases lay in between. This CDR3 comprises 13 residues. CDR3 loop: CASSLVPTDTQYF. DNA for the CDR3: TGTGCCAGCAGTTTAGTTCCCACAGATACGCAGTATTTT.

This clonotype was detected many times. The CDR3, as DNA: TGTGCCAGCAGAGGACTAGCGGGATACAATGAGCAGTTCTTC. Its protein product is CASRGLAGYNEQFF. The chain carries TRBV12-3 or TRBV12-4 and TRBJ2-1; 12 bases are a match to TRBD2. The CDR3 is made up of 14 amino acids. Germline trimming cut 6 bases from V and 4 bases from J; bases unmatched to any gene: 1.

This clonotype has a count of ten or more. V usage is TRBV6-1 and J usage is TRBJ2-5, with D possibly being TRBD2 (5 bases). Germline CDR1 reads MNHNS; CDR2 reads SASEGT. The CDR3 is 15 residues long. Trimming left V 4 bases short and J 0 bases short, with 12 bases between. DNA for the CDR3: TGTGCCAGCAGTGGTGGACTGGCCAACCAAGAGACCCAGTACTTC. It encodes CASSGGLANQETQYF.

This clonotype was seen more than once but under ten times. V is TRBV6-1 and J is TRBJ1-6; no firm D call. Germline CDR1 reads MNHNS; CDR2 reads SASEGT. Trimming stripped 6 bases from V and 8 bases from J, with 17 bases between. CDR3 length: 15 residues. The CDR3 region has the DNA TGTGCCAGCAGGGCCTTTATTTCGGAGGATTCACCCCTCCACTTT. It is translated as CASRAFISEDSPLHF.

This clonotype was observed a few times. CDR3 region: CSAWPNEGGWHEQYF. CDR3 coding DNA: TGCAGTGCTTGGCCAAACGAAGGCGGTTGGCACGAGCAGTACTTC. The rearrangement uses TRBV20-1 and TRBJ2-7; D remains unclear. CDR3 length: 15 residues. Germline V gene sequence: CDR1 DFQATT, CDR2 SNEGSKA (reference sequence). V gave up 5 bases and J gave up 5 bases, with 22 bases separating them.

The CDR3 DNA reads as TGCGCCAGCAGCTTGGAACAGGGGGTTGAGGGCTACACCTTC. Translation gives CASSLEQGVEGYTF. V usage is TRBV5-1 and J usage is TRBJ1-2, with 8 bases fitting TRBD1. Germline V lookup: CDR1 SGHRS, CDR2 YFSETQ. V shed 0 bases, J shed 8 bases, and the junction held 6 bases outside the gene matches. The CDR3 totals 14 residues. Full variable domain (rest looked up from reference TRBV5-1 and TRBJ1-2): KAGVTQTPRYLIKTRGQQVTLSCSPISGHRSVSWYQQTPGQGLQFLFEYFSETQRNKGNFPGRFSGRQFSNSRSEMNVSTLELGDSALYLCASSLEQGVEGYTFGSGTRLTVV.

This clonotype has a count of ten or more. The chain has TRBV24-1 and TRBJ1-5; possible D gene TRBD1, 5 bases. The V end lost 1 base, the J end lost 5 bases, and 17 bases lay between the germline ends. Per the germline V gene, CDR1 is KGHDR and CDR2 is SFDVKD. The CDR3 is 17 amino acids. This chain's CDR3 is CATSDFGGNGRDQPQHF. In DNA, the CDR3 is TGTGCCACCAGTGATTTTGGGGGGAACGGCAGGGATCAGCCCCAGCATTTT.

This clonotype occurred a few times. The chain couples TRBV30 to TRBJ1-2, with D possibly being TRBD1 (6 bases). In germline, CDR1 is GTSNPN, CDR2 SVGIG (reference sequence). There are 14 residues in the CDR3. V was cut by 4 bases and J by 2 bases, with 14 bases left in between. CDR3 in DNA: TGTGCCTGGACATGGCAGGGGACGAACTATGGCTACACCTTC. Translation gives CAWTWQGTNYGYTF.

V gene TRBV20-1 combines with J gene TRBJ1-2, with TRBD1 matching 7 bases. The J segment lost 5 bases and the V segment lost 6 bases, leaving 12 bases of the junction unmatched. This CDR3 region has 14 residues. Germline values: CDR1 DFQATT, CDR2 SNEGSKA (reference sequence). The CDR3: CSARNRDSLYGYTF. The CDR3 nucleotides read TGCAGTGCCAGAAACCGGGACAGCCTTTATGGCTACACCTTC.

The sample holds many counts of this clonotype. The chain employs TRBV4-1 and TRBJ1-3, with unresolved D. CDR3 length: 15 residues. V was trimmed by 1 base and J by 0 bases, leaving 7 bases between them. CDR1 and CDR2 from the germline V gene are MGHRA and YSYEKL. The CDR3 region has the DNA TGCGCCAGCAGCCAAGGGGTCTACTCTGGAAACACCATATATTTT. As protein: CASSQGVYSGNTIYF.

V and J are TRBV2 and TRBJ1-2, with D maybe TRBD1 (5 bases). The V end lost 10 bases, the J end lost 8 bases, and 14 bases lay between the germline ends. The germline V gene encodes CDR1 SNHLY and CDR2 FYNNEI. The CDR3 has 11 residues. Written as DNA, the CDR3 is TGTGCCACCACGAGGGGCGAAGGCTACACCTTC. Translating gives CATTRGEGYTF. The entire variable domain, with the rest obtained from reference TRBV2 and TRBJ1-2, is as follows: EPEVTQTPSHQVTQMGQEVILRCVPISNHLYFYWYRQILGQKVEFLVSFYNNEISEKSEIFDDQFSVERPDGSNFTLKIRSTKLEDSAMYFCATTRGEGYTFGSGTRLTVV.

This clonotype was observed at least ten times. The V and J genes are TRBV20-1 and TRBJ2-7; unclear D gene. CDR3 length: 12 residues. CDR1 and CDR2 from the germline V gene are DFQATT and SNEGSKA (reference sequence). V dropped 6 bases and J dropped 3 bases, with 12 bases sitting between them. The CDR3: CSARKTFYEQYF. The CDR3 bases are TGCAGTGCCAGAAAGACGTTCTACGAGCAGTACTTC.

This clonotype was found many times. This chain's CDR3 is CASSEPGGVGYTF. For the CDR3, the DNA is TGTGCCAGCAGTGAGCCTGGGGGAGTCGGCTACACCTTC. The chain combines TRBV11-3 with TRBJ1-2, with a weak D call TRBD1 (5 bases). The CDR3 runs 13 residues. V lost 6 bases, J lost 8 bases, and 16 bases lay in between. Germline loops: CDR1 SGHNT, CDR2 YENEEA.

This clonotype was detected only once. The chain is built from TRBV5-1 and TRBJ1-2; D not certain. The length of the CDR3 is 12 residues. Trimming took off 2 bases at V and 5 bases at J, with 7 bases between the two ends. Germline V lookup: CDR1 SGHRS, CDR2 YFSETQ. The CDR3 loop reads CASSLPGYGYTF. The CDR3 region has the DNA TGCGCCAGCAGCTTACCAGGTTATGGCTACACCTTC.

A few counts support this clonotype. The rearrangement uses TRBV18 and TRBJ1-6; possibly TRBD1 for D (5 bases). Trimming took 4 bases from V and 7 from J, leaving 14 bases between them. This CDR3 region has 15 residues. CDR1 is KGHSH, CDR2 LQKENI, per germline. The CDR3 is CASSLGTTGNSPLHF. As DNA, the CDR3 is TGTGCCAGCTCACTCGGGACTACGGGAAATTCACCCCTCCACTTT. Combining the CDR3 with reference TRBV18 and TRBJ1-6 gives the whole variable domain NAGVMQNPRHLVRRRGQEARLRCSPMKGHSHVYWYRQLPEEGLKFMVYLQKENIIDESGMPKERFSAEFPKEGPSILRIQQVVRGDSAAYFCASSLGTTGNSPLHFGNGTRLTVT.

Of note for this clonotype: A much more abundant neighbour one base away suggests this may be a read error. The rearrangement links TRBV20-1 to TRBJ1-2; D not certain. There are 8 residues in the CDR3. The germline gives CDR1 DFQATT, CDR2 SNEGSKA (reference sequence). The CDR3 DNA is TGCGCCCCGGGTGGCTACACCTTC. Amino acids: CAPGGYTF.

This sequence joins TRBV12-3 or TRBV12-4 and TRBJ1-1; D call uncertain. CDR3 size: 18 residues. Deletions cut 1 base from V and 0 bases from J, with 18 bases between. The DNA for the CDR3 is TGTGCCAGCAGTTTAGGGAGCATCCTCAGGCGATTGAACACTGAAGCTTTCTTT. Its translation is CASSLGSILRRLNTEAFF.

This clonotype was seen many times. The chain uses TRBV5-1 and TRBJ2-7, with 7 positions matching TRBD1. The V segment lost 3 bases and the J segment 4 bases; nucleotides outside the gene matches: 1. Germline values: CDR1 SGHRS, CDR2 YFSETQ. The CDR3 loop spans 12 amino acids. CDR3 in amino acids: CASSSDRYEQYF. CDR3 DNA: TGCGCCAGCAGCTCGGACAGGTACGAGCAGTACTTC.

There are many counts of this clonotype. This chain links TRBV12-5 with TRBJ2-3; 12 bases line up with TRBD2. Per the germline V gene, CDR1 is LGHNT and CDR2 is FRNRAP. V gave up 1 base and J gave up 3 bases; unmatched junction bases: 2. There are 16 residues in the CDR3. DNA of the CDR3: TGTGCTAGTGGTTTGGGTGGGACTAGCGGGACAGATACGCAGTATTTT. It specifies CASGLGGTSGTDTQYF.

This chain joins TRBV5-1 and TRBJ1-1; 8 bases match TRBD1. From germline, CDR1 is SGHRS and CDR2 YFSETQ. This CDR3 is built from 14 residues. Trimming at V came to 4 bases and at J to 1 base, leaving 3 bases not matched to a gene. The CDR3 nucleotides are TGCGCCAGCAGCCAGGGGGCTGGGAACACTGAAGCTTTCTTT. As protein: CASSQGAGNTEAFF.

This clonotype was counted ten times or more. The rearrangement links TRBV12-3 or TRBV12-4 to TRBJ2-7, with a possible D match to TRBD2 (6 bases). V dropped 3 bases and J dropped 0 bases, with 12 bases sitting between them. The CDR3 covers 15 residues. CDR3 amino acids: CASSFGGASSYEQYF. CDR3 nucleotide sequence: TGTGCCAGCAGTTTTGGAGGGGCAAGCTCCTACGAGCAGTACTTC.

Concerning this clonotype: One junction end does not reproduce the germline sequence, and a read error may be involved. V and J are TRBV11-2 and TRBJ2-1; tentative D call: TRBD2 (5 bases). The CDR3 has 13 residues. Looked up from germline, CDR1 is SGHAT and CDR2 is FQNNGV. The CDR3 loop reads CASSPGPRDEQSF. Written as DNA, the CDR3 is TGTGCCAGCAGCCCGGGTCCCCGGGATGAGCAGTCCTTC.

This clonotype was seen at least ten times. The chain recombines TRBV10-3 with TRBJ2-5, with TRBD1 matching 8 bases. Germline CDR1 and CDR2: ENHRY and SYGVKD. The length of the CDR3 is 16 residues. V was clipped by 0 bases and J by 2 bases; unmatched bases: 5. The CDR3 spells CAISESVRGRQETQYF. The CDR3 DNA sequence: TGTGCCATCAGTGAGTCGGTCAGGGGGCGTCAAGAGACCCAGTACTTC.

This clonotype was seen repeatedly, ten times or more. This chain links TRBV7-3 with TRBJ2-7; 9 positions match TRBD1. V was clipped by 4 bases and J by 2 bases; unmatched bases: 3. Germline CDR1 is SGHTA and CDR2 is FQGTGA. The CDR3 is 14 amino acids. The CDR3 DNA reads as TGTGCCAGCAGCTCGGGACAGGGACCCTACGAGCAGTACTTC. As protein: CASSSGQGPYEQYF.

Notes on this clonotype: Possible read error: a much larger clone is one base away. The rearrangement uses TRBV11-1 and TRBJ2-7; 7 nucleotides align to TRBD2. With 5 bases clipped from V and 3 bases from J, the junction kept 10 bases outside the gene matches. In germline, CDR1 is SGHAT, CDR2 FQDESV (reference sequence). The CDR3 is made up of 15 amino acids. The CDR3 spells CASSRPGEGVYEQYF. Here the CDR3 DNA reads TGTGCCAGCAGCCGTCCCGGGGAGGGTGTCTACGAGCAGTACTTC.

In its sample, this clonotype was seen many times. This rearrangement joins TRBV5-1 to TRBJ2-7, with TRBD1 identical over 9 bases. With V trimmed by 3 bases and J by 4 bases, 8 bases remained unmatched. Germline lookup yields CDR1 SGHRS and CDR2 YFSETQ. This CDR3 is built from 15 residues. CDR3 DNA sequence: TGCGCCAGCAGCTGGCAAGACAGGGGGGGATACGAGCAGTACTTC. This translates into CASSWQDRGGYEQYF.

The CDR3 region is CASSQAFRGTGELFF. CDR3 nucleotide sequence: TGTGCCAGCAGCCAAGCCTTTCGGGGCACCGGGGAGCTGTTTTTT. The chain links TRBV3-1 to TRBJ2-2; perhaps TRBD2 as D (5 bases). V lost 1 base to trimming and J lost 4 bases, with 10 bases between them. The CDR3 spans 15 residues. Germline CDR1 reads LGHDT; CDR2 reads YNNKEL (reference sequence).

This clonotype was found a few times. V gene TRBV6-1 combines with J gene TRBJ2-6; 12 bases fit TRBD1. After removal of 10 bases from V and 4 bases from J, the junction contained 11 bases not matched to a gene. The CDR3 spans 17 residues. Germline V gene sequence: CDR1 MNHNS, CDR2 SASEGT. CDR3 region: CAILPGQGAKGANVLTF. In nucleotides, the CDR3 is TGTGCCATCCTACCGGGACAGGGGGCGAAAGGGGCCAACGTCCTGACTTTC.

This clonotype came up a few times. The chain recombines TRBV30 with TRBJ2-1; D is uncertain. In germline, CDR1 is GTSNPN, CDR2 SVGIG (reference sequence). This CDR3 comprises 11 residues. Trimming stripped 0 bases from V and 9 bases from J, with 6 bases between. DNA of the CDR3: TGTGCCTGGAGTGTTAGTTTTGAGCAGTTCTTC. It translates to CAWSVSFEQFF.